These T cell receptor beta chains were read from a single sample in a study of blood T cell repertoires in COVID-19. Sequenced by immunoSEQ multiplex PCR; TCRdb stores in-frame clones only, minus some. The data show roughly 380,000 clones, 85% to 90% seen once. Input material: PBMCs or T cells enriched from blood (not recorded which). The receptors originated from a woman in her 30s who had been exposed to COVID-19. Each CDR3 is given without its conserved first and last residue. The order of the fields is V gene, clone size, J gene, CDR3 protein. Some rows have no size entry. The others give once, few or many, or a class for an expanded clone.

>TRBV2|-|TRBJ2-1
ASKGEGAKF
>TRBV19|-|TRBJ1-2
ASSISLHGGYGYT
>TRBV18|-|TRBJ1-1
ASSPGQGGTEAF
>TRBV11-2|-|TRBJ1-1
ASEENTEAF
>TRBV28|-|TRBJ2-4
ASSSSGAAKNIQY
>TRBV28|-|TRBJ1-2
ASSEKRPGQLYGYT
>TRBV4-1|-|TRBJ1-3
ASSPDISSGNTIY
>TRBV11-2|-|TRBJ2-7
ASSLGLGTGSYEQY
>TRBV10-3|-|TRBJ2-1
AITGLAGGPSEQF
>TRBV5-1|-|TRBJ2-7
ASSLGPGQGRYSYEQY
>TRBV7-3|-|TRBJ2-2
ASSSGQGGTGELF
>TRBV9|-|TRBJ1-4
ASSVAGAGGREKLF
>TRBV7-9|-|TRBJ1-1
ASRGRAKAEAF
>TRBV28|-|TRBJ1-5
ASSPPTGGGQPQH
>TRBV14|-|TRBJ2-7
ASSQDDRGRSEQY
>TRBV10-2|-|TRBJ1-1
ASSGGWVGNTEAF
>TRBV29-1|-|TRBJ1-2
STWTGKTYGYT
>TRBV7-6|-|TRBJ2-1
ASSLVRGADYNEQF
>TRBV9|once|TRBJ2-3
ASSGGAGGTDTQY
>TRBV19|-|TRBJ1-1
ASRDRQGPTEAF
>TRBV3-1/TRBV3-2|-|TRBJ2-7
ASSPRTSDSYEQY
>TRBV9|-|TRBJ2-5
ASSVGLAGGETQY
>TRBV27|-|TRBJ1-4
ASSFRGLLF
>TRBV30|-|TRBJ2-2
AWSVHQGLNTGELF
>TRBV4-2|-|TRBJ2-1
ASSQEGGNIGNEQF
>TRBV28|-|TRBJ2-5
ASTTGKTQY
>TRBV27|-|TRBJ1-5
ASSLKSLQAGQPQH
>TRBV12-5|-|TRBJ2-7
ASGAESYEQY
>TRBV19|-|TRBJ2-4
ASSFFGASGYRSAKNIQY
>TRBV27|-|TRBJ2-3
ASSLRATDTQY
>TRBV9|-|TRBJ1-2
ASSPRGTGTRGYT
>TRBV27|-|TRBJ1-5
ASSFQGARQPQH
>TRBV11-2|-|TRBJ2-3
ASIERQSTDTQY
>TRBV30|-|TRBJ1-1
AWKQGIMNTEAF
>TRBV7-8|-|TRBJ1-3
ASSSDSSGNTIY
>TRBV12-3/TRBV12-4|-|TRBJ2-3
ASSPGEAQY
>TRBV2|-|TRBJ2-2
ASSPGQGRFANTGELF
>TRBV3-1/TRBV3-2|-|TRBJ2-1
ASSQGLAGVYEQF
>TRBV24-1|-|TRBJ2-1
ATSETGGPSYNEQF
>TRBV10-3|-|TRBJ2-1
ASASSGLSNEQF
>TRBV9|-|TRBJ1-2
ASSPHRGNYGYT
>TRBV3-1/TRBV3-2|-|TRBJ2-3
ASSQVVRGSPLHTDTQY
>TRBV13|-|TRBJ1-3
ASSNYRDRRSGNTIY